The entry below describes one T cell receptor beta chain. Its antigen specificity is not known. One base away there is no much larger clone; base qualities are not given. The data are from a study of identifying expanded T cells in peripheral blood (dated by TCRdb to between 2018 and 2021). About the full investigation: Four technical replicates, made by sequencing separate aliquots from the same pool of genomic DNA, were compared pairwise.

The immunoSEQ Assay, which relies on bias-controlled multiplex PCR amplification of genomic DNA, was used to profile TCRbeta CDR3 regions. Per the authors' processing: The absolute abundance of each unique TCRbeta CDR3 region was quantified after sequences were collapsed and filtered. Differential abundance was tested with a binomial (Fisher-equivalent) model and with a beta-binomial model adding time-dependent variance fitted from healthy donors. Clones with fewer than 5 combined templates were excluded, and clones with Benjamini-Hochberg FDR below 0.01 were called differentially abundant. Using the form v = (b*log(k)+a)^2, the beta-binomial variance was modeled as a function of the total template count across the two samples. TCRdb provides this immuneACCESS table in a form limited to in-frame rearrangements. Some clones are lacking; in checked studies, under half of them reflect an unresolved V gene, and why the rest are absent is not known. V, J and clone size were drawn from that table, and D and trimming were deduced from the DNA. The sample yields roughly 100,000 clones; 70% to 90% were counted once. The leading ten clones occupy about 18% of the sample.

What the research found in general, with its limitations: The authors expected biological variance in healthy repertoires might increase further over much longer intervals such as months to years. For all healthy donors, the variance in clone template counts between approximately 2-week samples rose significantly as total template count increased. The binomial model flagged approximately 1.2 differentially abundant clones between technical replicates, compared with roughly 17 over about 2 weeks and 19 to 20 over four weeks. The beta-binomial model significantly reduced the number of clones called differentially abundant and the false-positive rate across all healthy-donor time intervals.

CDR1 and CDR2 (SGHTA, FQGNSA) derive from the germline V gene. V loses 2 bases, J loses 7 bases, and the germline ends lie 17 bases apart. The cysteine opens and the phenylalanine closes a CDR3 of 15 amino acids. Only the CDR3 DNA is retained, 45 bases long and in frame from the first base. During the collection period, no immune events, such as infections, were documented for the healthy donors. Blood repertoires from healthy donors were used as a training cohort for calibrating time-dependent variance in a beta-binomial model of differential abundance of T-cell clones. The training cohort comprised approximately ten healthy donors, 3 female and 7 male. Donor ages ranged from roughly 25 to 65 years, with an average of roughly 40 years. Whole blood, obtained from a commercial supplier, was collected from each healthy donor at three time points spaced around 2 weeks apart. For immunosequencing, genomic DNA was extracted from whole blood that had not been sorted.

This sequence was found in a person aged 18 to 69 in good health. Sequencing was done on a sample of blood. This chain joins TRBV7-2 to TRBJ1-2; tentative D gene TRBD1, with 6 bases matching. CDR3 region: CASSLQGLGGSGYTF. The nucleotide sequence is given as TGTGCCAGCAGCTTACAGGGTTTGGGGGGCTCTGGCTACACCTTC.